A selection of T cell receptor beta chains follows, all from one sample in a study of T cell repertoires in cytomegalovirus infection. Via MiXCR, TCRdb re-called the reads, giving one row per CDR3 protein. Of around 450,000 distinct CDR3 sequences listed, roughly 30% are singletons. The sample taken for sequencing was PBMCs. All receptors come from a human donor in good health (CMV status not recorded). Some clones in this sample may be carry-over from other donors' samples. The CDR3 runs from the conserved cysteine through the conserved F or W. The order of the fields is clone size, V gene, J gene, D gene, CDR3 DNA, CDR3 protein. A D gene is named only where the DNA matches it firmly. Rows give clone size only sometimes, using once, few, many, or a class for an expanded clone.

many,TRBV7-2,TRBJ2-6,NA,TGTGCCAGCAGCTTAGAGGTACAGGGCATCTCTGGGGCCAACGTCCTGACTTTC,CASSLEVQGISGANVLTF
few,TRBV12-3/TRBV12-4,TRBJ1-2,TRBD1,TGTGCCAGCAGTACAGGGGGCTGGGGCTACACCTTC,CASSTGGWGYTF
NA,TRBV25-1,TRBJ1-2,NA,TGTGCCAGCAGCCCCAAGGGGTATGGCTACACCTTC,CASSPKGYGYTF
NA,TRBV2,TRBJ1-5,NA,TGTGCGTCGGCCCTTCAGGGTAGCAATCAGCCCCAGCATTTT,CASALQGSNQPQHF
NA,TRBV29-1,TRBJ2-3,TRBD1,TGCAGCGCTGTGCGACAGGGGGGCACAGATACGCAGTATTTT,CSAVRQGGTDTQYF
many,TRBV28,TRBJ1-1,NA,TGTGCCAGCAGTTTACCGGGGGTGAACACTGAAGCTTTCTTT,CASSLPGVNTEAFF
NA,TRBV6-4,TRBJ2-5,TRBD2,TGTGCCAGCAGTGAGAACCGACTAGCGGGGAAAGAGACCCAGTACTTC,CASSENRLAGKETQYF
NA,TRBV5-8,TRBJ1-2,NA,TGTGCCAGCAGCCCCGGTTCAAACTATGGCAACACCTTC,CASSPGSNYGNTF
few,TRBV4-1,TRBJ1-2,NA,TGCGCCAGCAGCCAAGATCTGGCATATCCTGGCTACACCTTC,CASSQDLAYPGYTF
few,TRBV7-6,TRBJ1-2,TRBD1,TGTGCCAGCAGCCGGGACAGGGAAGGCTATGGCTACACCTTC,CASSRDREGYGYTF
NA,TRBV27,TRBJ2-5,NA,TGTGCCAGCAGGCCGGGTTGGCCCCAAGAGACCCAGTACTTC,CASRPGWPQETQYF
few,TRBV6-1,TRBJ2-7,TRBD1,TGTGCCAGCAGTTCCAAATCAGGGGGCAGCGACGAGCAGTACTTC,CASSSKSGGSDEQYF
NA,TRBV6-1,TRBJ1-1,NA,TGTGCCAGCCGCAGGGTGAGGAGCACTGAAGCTTTCTTT,CASRRVRSTEAFF
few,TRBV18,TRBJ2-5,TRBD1,TGTGCCAGCTCACCACCGGCGACAGGGAAGAAAGGAGAGACCCAGTACTTC,CASSPPATGKKGETQYF
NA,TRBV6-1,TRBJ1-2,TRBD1,TGTGCCAGCATTCTACAGGGGGGGAACTATGGCTACACCTTC,CASILQGGNYGYTF
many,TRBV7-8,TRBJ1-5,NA,TGTGCCAGCAGCCCAAGTTTTAGCGGAACCGGTGACCGACCCCAGCATTTT,CASSPSFSGTGDRPQHF
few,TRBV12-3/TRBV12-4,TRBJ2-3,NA,TGTGCCAGCAGTTTTGACGGGGTTGAAGATACGCAGTATTTT,CASSFDGVEDTQYF
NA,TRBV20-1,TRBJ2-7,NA,TGCAGTGCTAGCCCAACCGACAGCTTGTACGAGCAGTACTTC,CSASPTDSLYEQYF
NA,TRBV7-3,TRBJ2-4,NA,TGTGCCAGCAGCTTAACAGTGACCAAAAACATTCAGTACTTC,CASSLTVTKNIQYF
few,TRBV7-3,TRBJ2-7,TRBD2,TGTGCCAGCAGCGAAGCGGGGGGGCGTTTCAACGAGCAGTACTTC,CASSEAGGRFNEQYF
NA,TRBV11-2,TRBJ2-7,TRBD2,TGTGCCAGCAGCTTAGGGGGGACTACCTACGAGCAGTACTTC,CASSLGGTTYEQYF
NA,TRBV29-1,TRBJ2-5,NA,TGCAGCGTCAAGCCAAAAGAGACCCAGTACTTC,CSVKPKETQYF
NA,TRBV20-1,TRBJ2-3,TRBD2,TGCAGTGCTAGAGGGGACTTCCTAGCGGGGACCGGGATGGGGACAGATACGCAGTATTTT,CSARGDFLAGTGMGTDTQYF
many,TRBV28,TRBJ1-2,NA,TGTGCCAGCAGTTCCCTCACAGGTGGCTACACCTTC,CASSSLTGGYTF
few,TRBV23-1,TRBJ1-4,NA,TGCGCCAGCAGTCAATCCAAGGGAAATAATCAAAAACTGTTTTTT,CASSQSKGNNQKLFF
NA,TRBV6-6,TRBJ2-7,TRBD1,TGTGCCAGCAGTTACAACAGGGGTTACGAGCAGTACTTC,CASSYNRGYEQYF
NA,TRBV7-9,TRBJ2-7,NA,TGTGCCAGCAGAGGGGGTAGCGGAACCTACGAGCAGTACTTC,CASRGGSGTYEQYF
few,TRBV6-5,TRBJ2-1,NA,TGTGCCAGCAGTTCGCGGGAAACCTCGAATGAGCAGTTCTTC,CASSSRETSNEQFF
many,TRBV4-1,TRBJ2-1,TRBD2,TGCGCCAGCAGCCCTAGCTCCGGACTAGGACTGTACAATGAGCAGTTCTTC,CASSPSSGLGLYNEQFF
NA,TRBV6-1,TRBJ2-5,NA,TGTGCCAGCAGTGAAGCGGGGGGTCACGAGCCCCAGTACTTC,CASSEAGGHEPQYF
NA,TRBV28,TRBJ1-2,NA,TGTGCCAGCATGAGCAGTAACTATGGCTACACCTTC,CASMSSNYGYTF
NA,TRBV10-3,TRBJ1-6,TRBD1,TGTGCCATCATCACAGGGGAACCCCTCCACTTT,CAIITGEPLHF
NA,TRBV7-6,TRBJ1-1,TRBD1,TGTGCCAGCAGCTTGACAGGGGGCAATTACGGTGAAGCTTTCTTT,CASSLTGGNYGEAFF
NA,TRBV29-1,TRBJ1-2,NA,TGCAGCGTTGAGGTGGGGGCCGGTGGCTACACCTTC,CSVEVGAGGYTF
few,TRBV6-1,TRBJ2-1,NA,TGTGCCAGCAGTGTCGGGCCCTCCTACAATGAGCAGTTCTTC,CASSVGPSYNEQFF
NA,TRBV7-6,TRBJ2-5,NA,TGTGCCAGCAGCAGCCGGACGAGGGAACAAGAGACCCAGTACTTC,CASSSRTREQETQYF
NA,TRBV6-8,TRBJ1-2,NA,TGTGCCAGCAGTTACGACGGTGCCGGTGGCTACACCTTC,CASSYDGAGGYTF
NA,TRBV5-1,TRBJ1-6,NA,TGCGCCAGCAGCGAGTCGGCTCAGATTAATTCACCCCTCCACTTT,CASSESAQINSPLHF
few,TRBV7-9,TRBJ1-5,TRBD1,TGTGCCAGCAGCTTATTGGAACAGGGGCAAAATCAGCCCCAGCATTTT,CASSLLEQGQNQPQHF
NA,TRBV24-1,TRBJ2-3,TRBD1,TGTGCCACCAGTGACTTGACAGGGGGTCGGGACACAGATACGCAGTATTTT,CATSDLTGGRDTDTQYF
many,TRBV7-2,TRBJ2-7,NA,TGTGCCAGCAGCCCCGCCGGGACGGACTACGAGCAGTACTTC,CASSPAGTDYEQYF
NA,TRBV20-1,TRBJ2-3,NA,TGCAGTGCTCTCGCCCGGGAGCCGACCACTTCTAGCACAGATACGCAGTATTTT,CSALAREPTTSSTDTQYF
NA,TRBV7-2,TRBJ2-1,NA,TGTGCCAGCAGCTTAATCGGGGGCATGTACAATGAGCAGTTCTTC,CASSLIGGMYNEQFF
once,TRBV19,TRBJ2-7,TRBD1,TGTGCCAGTAGTATATTCGGGACAGACACCTACGAGCAGTACTTC,CASSIFGTDTYEQYF
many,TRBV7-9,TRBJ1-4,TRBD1,TGTGCCAGCAGCCGACAGGGAAGTGGTGAAAAACTGTTTTTT,CASSRQGSGEKLFF
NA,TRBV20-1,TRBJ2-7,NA,TGCAGTGCTAGAGATCTCAGGGGCAACTCCTACGAGCAGTACTTC,CSARDLRGNSYEQYF
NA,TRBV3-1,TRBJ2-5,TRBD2,TGTGCCAGCAGCCAAGATCCTAGCGGGGTTCAAGAGACCCAGTACTTC,CASSQDPSGVQETQYF
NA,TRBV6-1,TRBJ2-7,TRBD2,TGTGCCAGCAGTGACCAGGGAGGGCCCTACGAGCAGTACTTC,CASSDQGGPYEQYF
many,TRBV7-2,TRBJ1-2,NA,TGTGCCAGCAGCTTAAAAATGGGGGTTAAGAACTATGGCTACACCTTC,CASSLKMGVKNYGYTF
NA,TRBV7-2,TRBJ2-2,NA,TGTGCCAGCAGCTTAGGAGGCTACAACGGGGAGCTGTTTTTT,CASSLGGYNGELFF
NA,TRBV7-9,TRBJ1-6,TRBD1,TGTGCCAGCAGCTTCGGACAGGGCTATAATTCACCCCTCCACTTT,CASSFGQGYNSPLHF
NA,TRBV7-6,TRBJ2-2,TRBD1,TGTGCCAGCAGCTTAAAGGGGGCCGCCGGGGAGCTGTTTTTT,CASSLKGAAGELFF
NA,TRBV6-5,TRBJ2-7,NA,TGTGCCAGCAGTTACTCGAGGAGTGAACCCTACGAGCAGTACTTC,CASSYSRSEPYEQYF
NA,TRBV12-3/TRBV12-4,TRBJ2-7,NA,TGTGCCAGCAGTTTGCCCAGGGGCTCCTACGAGCAGTACTTC,CASSLPRGSYEQYF
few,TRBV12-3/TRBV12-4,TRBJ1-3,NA,TGTGCCAGCAGCCTCGGGGACCCCTCTGGAAACACCATATATTTT,CASSLGDPSGNTIYF
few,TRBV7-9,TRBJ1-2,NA,TGTGCCAGCAGCTTAGAGGGCAGTCCCTCCCTTGGCTATGGCTACACCTTC,CASSLEGSPSLGYGYTF
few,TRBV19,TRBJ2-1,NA,TGTGCCAGTAGTAATGGCTACAATGAGCAGTTCTTC,CASSNGYNEQFF
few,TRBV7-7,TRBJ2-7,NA,TGTGCTAGCAGCTTAGCGCCAGGGCCGTACGAGCAGTACTTC,CASSLAPGPYEQYF
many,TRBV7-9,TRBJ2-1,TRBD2,TGTGCCAGCAGCTTAGCGTTGGCCGCGGGGGATGAGCAGTTCTTC,CASSLALAAGDEQFF
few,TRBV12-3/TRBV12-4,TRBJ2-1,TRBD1,TGTGCCAGCAGTAAGACCGGGACAGGGTTTCAGTTCTTC,CASSKTGTGFQFF